This T cell receptor (beta chain) was recovered during a study of tumor-infiltrating lymphocytes in localized non-small cell lung cancer. Study at large: The cohort mixed smokers and never-smokers, several histologies, and some post-neoadjuvant-chemotherapy samples.

TCRdb's table, derived via immunoSEQ multiplex PCR, lists solely in-frame clones and lacks some. The sample consists of over 5,500 clones, just under 65% of them appearing once. V was trimmed by 6 bases and J by 1 base, leaving 14 bases between them. CDR1 is MNHEY, CDR2 SVGAGI, per germline. The CDR3 runs to 15 residues. This chain links TRBV6-5 with TRBJ2-3, with no clear D. Sequencing input: uninvolved lung tissue not adjacent to the tumor. This TCR came from a human donor with non-small cell lung cancer. This CDR3 reads CASRTATTGTDTQYF. CDR3 DNA: TGTGCCAGCAGGACGGCAACAACTGGCACAGATACGCAGTATTTT.